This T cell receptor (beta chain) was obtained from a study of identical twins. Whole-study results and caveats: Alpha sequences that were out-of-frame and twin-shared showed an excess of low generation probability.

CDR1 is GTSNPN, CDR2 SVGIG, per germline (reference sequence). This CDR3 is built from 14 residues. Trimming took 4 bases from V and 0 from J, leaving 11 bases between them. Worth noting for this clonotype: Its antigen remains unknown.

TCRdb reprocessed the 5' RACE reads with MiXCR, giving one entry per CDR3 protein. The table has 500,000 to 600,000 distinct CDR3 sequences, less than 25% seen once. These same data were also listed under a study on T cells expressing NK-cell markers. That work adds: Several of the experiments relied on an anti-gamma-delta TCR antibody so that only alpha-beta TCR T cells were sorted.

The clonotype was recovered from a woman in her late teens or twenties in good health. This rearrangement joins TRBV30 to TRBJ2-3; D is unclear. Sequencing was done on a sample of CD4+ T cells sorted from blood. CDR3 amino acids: CAWILKGSTDTQYF. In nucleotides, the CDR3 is TGTGCCTGGATTCTAAAAGGAAGCACAGATACGCAGTATTTT.